This is a list of T cell receptor beta chains from one sample in a study of shared clonotypes between healthy human individuals. Sequencing used immunoSEQ multiplex PCR; TCRdb keeps in-frame clones, though not all of them. The data contain roughly 680,000 clones, roughly 72% of them singletons. Sequenced: memory CD4+ T cells sorted from blood. The receptors were sampled from a woman between 25 and 40 years old in good health. The CDR3 runs from the conserved cysteine through the conserved F or W. Fields, in order: CDR3 DNA, CDR3 protein, clone size, D gene, V gene, CDR3 length, J gene. A D gene is named only where the DNA matches it firmly. Only part of the rows carry a size: once, few, many, or a class if the clone is expanded.

TGTGCCAGCAGCTCTACCGGATCGGCTGGAAACACCATATATTTT CASSSTGSAGNTIYF . . TRBV7-2 15 TRBJ1-3
TGTGCCAGCAGCCAAAGGCCTCCCGTAGATGAGCAGTTCTTC CASSQRPPVDEQFF . . TRBV4-2 14 TRBJ2-1
TGTGCCAGCTTGGAGGGCCGACTGGTTTTT CASLEGRLVF . . TRBV27 10 TRBJ1-3
TGTGCCAGCAGTTACGGTGGCTCCCCCAATGAGCAGTTCTTC CASSYGGSPNEQFF few . TRBV6-6 14 TRBJ2-1
TGTGCCAGCAGCTTGGAGTGGGGACAGGGGAATGACGAGCAGTACTTC CASSLEWGQGNDEQYF . TRBD1 TRBV5-4 16 TRBJ2-7
TGTGCCAGCAGCTTAGTAGGGACAGATTCGGAGACCCAGTACTTC CASSLVGTDSETQYF . TRBD1 TRBV7-9 15 TRBJ2-5
TGTGCCAGTAGTATCCGACCGAGGGGTCGCGAAGAGACCCAGTACTTC CASSIRPRGREETQYF . . TRBV19 16 TRBJ2-5
TGTGCCATCAGTGTTCGTATCTCTAACTATGGCTACACCTTC CAISVRISNYGYTF . . TRBV10-3 14 TRBJ1-2
TGCGCCAGCAGCTCTCGGGGGGATCCTGGAAACACCATATATTTT CASSSRGDPGNTIYF . . TRBV5-1 15 TRBJ1-3
TGTGCCAGCAGCGTCGCTACAGGGCCCTCCTACGAGCAGTACTTC CASSVATGPSYEQYF few . TRBV9 15 TRBJ2-7
TGTGCCAGCAGCTTCCGTAGCTCCTACAATGAGCAGTTCTTC CASSFRSSYNEQFF . . TRBV5-4 14 TRBJ2-1
TGTGCCAGCAGTTACCAGGGAACCAGGGAGAGCTATGGCTACACCTTC CASSYQGTRESYGYTF . . TRBV6-6 16 TRBJ1-2
TGCGCCAGCAGACGTCGGAATCGGGACACCGGGGAGCTGTTTTTT CASRRRNRDTGELFF . . TRBV5-1 15 TRBJ2-2
TGTGCCAGCAGCTGGGCTAGCGTCTACAATGAGCAGTTCTTC CASSWASVYNEQFF . . TRBV14 14 TRBJ2-1
TGTGCCAGCAGTGAAGTCGGGGGGACCGGGGAGCTGTTTTTT CASSEVGGTGELFF . TRBD2 TRBV6-1 14 TRBJ2-2
TGCGCCAGCAACCAGGGACAGTGGCAAGAGACCCAGTACTTC CASNQGQWQETQYF many TRBD1 TRBV5-1 14 TRBJ2-5
TGTGCCTGGAGTATAGGGACTAGCGGGACTGAAGAGCAGTACTTC CAWSIGTSGTEEQYF . TRBD2 TRBV30 15 TRBJ2-7
TGCGCCAGCAGCTTACCGACAGAGTACGAGCAGTACTTC CASSLPTEYEQYF . . TRBV5-1 13 TRBJ2-7
TGCAGTGGATTCAGGGATTCTGGCTACACCTTC CSGFRDSGYTF . . TRBV20-1 11 TRBJ1-2
TGCGCCAGCAGCTTGAGCGGGAGTGGGGATACGCAGTATTTT CASSLSGSGDTQYF . TRBD2 TRBV5-1 14 TRBJ2-3
TGCGCCAGCAGCAGGGCCCCGGGACAGTCCTACGAGCAGTACTTC CASSRAPGQSYEQYF once TRBD1 TRBV10-2 15 TRBJ2-7
TGTGCCAGCAGTCCAGGGGGCGGCTACACCTTC CASSPGGGYTF few TRBD1 TRBV6-6 11 TRBJ1-2
TGTGCCAGCAGTTATACAGGCGTCCACGAGCAGTACTTC CASSYTGVHEQYF . . TRBV6-6 13 TRBJ2-7
TGTGCCAGCTCTGGACAGTTGCAAGATACGCAGTATTTT CASSGQLQDTQYF . . TRBV2 13 TRBJ2-3
TGTGCCAGCAGGACAACTAGAATCACCGGGGAGCTGTTTTTT CASRTTRITGELFF . . TRBV27 14 TRBJ2-2
TGCGCCAGCAGCCCGGGGATGGTGGGATCGACAGATACGCAGTATTTT CASSPGMVGSTDTQYF . . TRBV5-1 16 TRBJ2-3
TGTGCCTGGACGGAAAGCACCGGGGAGCTGTTTTTT CAWTESTGELFF . . TRBV30 12 TRBJ2-2
TGTGCCAGCTCACCACCGAGCGGAAGTAGCACAGATACGCAGTATTTT CASSPPSGSSTDTQYF . . TRBV18 16 TRBJ2-3
TGTGCCAGCAGTTGGGGGTCGGGGATTGGAAACACCATATATTTT CASSWGSGIGNTIYF . . TRBV27 15 TRBJ1-3
TGTGCCAGCAGCAGCCGACGCCCGGACGGAGCAGATACGCAGTATTTT CASSSRRPDGADTQYF . . TRBV21-1 16 TRBJ2-3
TGTGCCAGCGGGGGAGATACGCAGTATTTT CASGGDTQYF . . TRBV6-6 10 TRBJ2-3
TGTGCCAGCAGCTTAGATTCACGGGTCCTGGGGGAGCAGTACTTC CASSLDSRVLGEQYF few . TRBV7-9 15 TRBJ2-7
TGCGCCAGCAGCTTGATTACCGGGCAGAGTAACTATGGCTACACCTTC CASSLITGQSNYGYTF . . TRBV5-1 16 TRBJ1-2
TGTGCCAGCTCACGGGGGACGGGGGGCACTCAGCCCCAGCATTTT CASSRGTGGTQPQHF . . TRBV18 15 TRBJ1-5
TGTGCCAGCAGCTTATTCTCCAGGGGCGTCGATACGCAGTATTTT CASSLFSRGVDTQYF . . TRBV7-9 15 TRBJ2-3
TGCGCCAGCAGCGGAGGGACAGGGCGTAGCTCCTACGAGCAGTACTTC CASSGGTGRSSYEQYF few TRBD1 TRBV5-1 16 TRBJ2-7
TGCGCCAGCTTGCAAGTCGATGGGACAGGGAGGGAGGTGAACACTGAAGCTTTCTTT CASLQVDGTGREVNTEAFF . TRBD1 TRBV10-1 19 TRBJ1-1
TGTGCCAGCAGGCGGAGGGAGAACACTGAAGCTTTCTTT CASRRRENTEAFF . . TRBV28 13 TRBJ1-1
TGTGCCAGCAGTCTTACACAGGGCTACAATGAGCAGTTCTTC CASSLTQGYNEQFF . . TRBV7-2 14 TRBJ2-1
TGTGCCAGCAGTATTTTTGGGGTAGACGGGGAGCTGTTTTTT CASSIFGVDGELFF few . TRBV6-5 14 TRBJ2-2
TGTGCCTGGAGTGTCCAGGGCGTTGGAAACACCATATATTTT CAWSVQGVGNTIYF once . TRBV30 14 TRBJ1-3
TGTGCCAGCAGCCTGAACAGGGGCCTCGTCCAAGAGACCCAGTACTTC CASSLNRGLVQETQYF . TRBD1 TRBV5-4 16 TRBJ2-5
TGTGCCACCGGGACAGGGGGCCTCAATGAGCAGTTCTTC CATGTGGLNEQFF . TRBD1 TRBV10-3 13 TRBJ2-1
TGCGCCAGCAGCTTGGGGCTTGGCGATGGGGACATTCAGTACTTC CASSLGLGDGDIQYF . . TRBV5-1 15 TRBJ2-4
TGTGCTAGTGGTGCCTATCCCACTAGCGGAGGGGCAGAGACCCAGTACTTC CASGAYPTSGGAETQYF once TRBD2 TRBV12-5 17 TRBJ2-5
TGTGCCACCAGTGGCGGGACTAGCGGTTACAATGAGCAGTTCTTC CATSGGTSGYNEQFF few TRBD2 TRBV15 15 TRBJ2-1
TGTGCCAGCAGCCCGGGAAGCTCCTACAATGAGCAGTTCTTC CASSPGSSYNEQFF . . TRBV7-2 14 TRBJ2-1
TGTGCCAGTACTAAGGGGATAAGATGGACTAGCGGGATCAAGACCTACAATGAGCAGTTCTTC CASTKGIRWTSGIKTYNEQFF . TRBD2 TRBV19 21 TRBJ2-1
TGCGCCAGCAGCGACGGGACAGGGGGCACTAATGAAAAACTGTTTTTT CASSDGTGGTNEKLFF . TRBD1 TRBV5-1 16 TRBJ1-4
TGCAGCGTTGAAGGATGGACAGGGAACACTGAAGCTTTCTTT CSVEGWTGNTEAFF . TRBD1 TRBV29-1 14 TRBJ1-1
TGTGCCAGCAGCCTGAGACTAGCGGGAGGGCTCGAGCAGTACTTC CASSLRLAGGLEQYF . TRBD2 TRBV4-2 15 TRBJ2-7